The clone carrying this T cell receptor beta chain was counted only a few times. This CDR3 is 12 amino acids long. Per the germline V gene, CDR1 is ENHRY and CDR2 is SYGVKD. V was pared by 3 bases and J by 5 bases, with 5 bases between. The protocol was immunoSEQ multiplex PCR, while the TCRdb copy is restricted to in-frame clones and leaves out a portion. The sample carries some 70,000 clones, roughly nine tenths recorded once. This sample stems from a study of T cell changes during pregnancy in multiple sclerosis. The sequence came from a female donor in good health, enrolled as a control in a pregnancy study. Source: CD4+ T cells from peripheral blood mononuclear cells, taken in the third trimester of pregnancy. V usage is TRBV10-3 and J usage is TRBJ1-5; no firm D call. In nucleotides, the CDR3 is TGTGCCATCAGTGACGGGGATCAGCCCCAGCATTTT. Translating it yields CAISDGDQPQHF.